Listed below are T cell receptor beta chains from one sample, sequenced in a study of T cell responses to AZD1222 COVID-19 vaccine. Clones were sequenced by immunoSEQ multiplex PCR, and TCRdb holds only the in-frame ones, with some missing. The data show 150,000 to 200,000 clones, with around 94% seen just once and less than 4% held by the top ten. This sample comprised peripheral blood, obtained 28 days after the second dose of the MenACWY control vaccine. Every receptor here comes from an adult who received the MenACWY meningococcal vaccine as a control. CDR3s include the opening cysteine and the closing phenylalanine or tryptophan. The D gene is left open where the match is weak. Size values are once, few and many counts, or a class for expanded clones, and some rows have none.

v_gene	abundance	j_gene	d_gene	CDR3aa	CDR3nt
TRBV5-1	.	TRBJ2-1	TRBD2	CASSLPAGASEQFF	TGCGCCAGCAGCTTACCAGCGGGAGCAAGTGAGCAGTTCTTC
TRBV9	.	TRBJ2-2	TRBD1	CASSAGTGVTGELFF	TGTGCCAGCAGCGCAGGGACAGGGGTCACCGGGGAGCTGTTTTTT
TRBV19	.	TRBJ1-1	.	CASSTTADTEAFF	TGTGCCAGTAGTACGACAGCGGACACTGAAGCTTTCTTT
TRBV19	.	TRBJ2-7	.	CASRGGAGSWYEQYF	TGTGCCAGTAGGGGGGGTGCGGGAAGTTGGTACGAGCAGTACTTC
TRBV29-1	.	TRBJ2-7	.	CSVSRGRYEQYF	TGCAGCGTCTCTAGGGGGAGGTACGAGCAGTACTTC
TRBV2	.	TRBJ1-1	.	CAIGRTNTEAFF	TGTGCCATCGGACGGACGAACACTGAAGCTTTCTTT
TRBV4-2	.	TRBJ1-6	TRBD1	CASSHRGQGDSPLHF	TGTGCCAGCAGCCACCGGGGACAGGGGGATTCACCCCTCCACTTT
TRBV30	.	TRBJ1-5	.	CATSWGGEQPQHF	TGTGCAACCAGTTGGGGGGGCGAGCAGCCCCAGCATTTT
TRBV7-9	.	TRBJ1-2	TRBD1	CASRGDSAFYGYTF	TGTGCCAGCAGGGGGGACAGCGCCTTCTATGGCTACACCTTC
TRBV7-8	.	TRBJ2-3	.	CASTRGTSTDTQYF	TGTGCCAGCACCCGCGGGACTAGCACAGATACGCAGTATTTT
TRBV7-2	.	TRBJ2-7	.	CASSSRGRGRESYEQYF	TGTGCCAGCAGCTCTAGGGGGAGGGGCAGGGAATCCTACGAGCAGTACTTC
TRBV6-5	.	TRBJ1-5	TRBD1	CASRDRVGNQPQHF	TGTGCCAGCAGGGACAGGGTTGGCAATCAGCCCCAGCATTTT
TRBV3-1/TRBV3-2	.	TRBJ2-5	TRBD2	CASSPGTSGDQETQYF	TGTGCCAGCAGCCCCGGGACTAGCGGCGATCAAGAGACCCAGTACTTC
TRBV7-9	.	TRBJ1-2	.	CASSLGNPGVYGYTF	TGTGCCAGCAGCTTAGGCAACCCAGGGGTTTATGGCTACACCTTC
TRBV5-1	.	TRBJ1-1	.	CASRAGENTEAFF	TGCGCCAGCAGGGCAGGCGAGAACACTGAAGCTTTCTTT
TRBV4-3	.	TRBJ2-7	TRBD1	CASSQGAQGAYEQYF	TGCGCCAGCAGCCAAGGAGCGCAGGGGGCGTACGAGCAGTACTTC
TRBV18	.	TRBJ1-1	.	CASSPLNTLLNTEAFF	TGTGCCAGCTCACCACTGAACACTTTATTGAACACTGAAGCTTTCTTT
TRBV9	.	TRBJ2-1	TRBD2	CASSVAGQRGYNEQFF	TGTGCCAGCAGCGTAGCTGGGCAGCGGGGCTACAATGAGCAGTTCTTC
TRBV20-1	once	TRBJ1-1	.	CSASFQGVETEAFF	TGCAGTGCTAGTTTTCAGGGCGTGGAAACTGAAGCTTTCTTT
TRBV19	.	TRBJ1-6	.	CASSIQAAARNSPLHF	TGTGCCAGTAGTATTCAGGCAGCTGCTCGAAATTCACCCCTCCACTTT
TRBV18	few	TRBJ1-1	.	CASSPRGDRGGVGAFF	TGTGCCAGCTCACCACGAGGCGACCGAGGTGGTGTGGGAGCTTTCTTT
TRBV5-1	.	TRBJ1-1	TRBD1	CASRPPGQGAGNTEAFF	TGCGCCAGCAGGCCCCCGGGACAGGGGGCTGGGAACACTGAAGCTTTCTTT
TRBV6-2/TRBV6-3	.	TRBJ2-5	TRBD2	CASSYSGGRLLPLQETQYF	TGTGCCAGCAGTTACTCTGGCGGGAGGTTGCTACCACTCCAAGAGACCCAGTACTTC
TRBV5-6	.	TRBJ2-1	.	CASSFLYNEQFF	TGTGCCAGCAGCTTCCTATACAATGAGCAGTTCTTC
TRBV25-1	.	TRBJ2-1	.	CASSAPLAGYNEQFF	TGTGCCAGCAGTGCTCCCCTGGCGGGATACAATGAGCAGTTCTTC
TRBV11-2	.	TRBJ2-4	TRBD2	CASSLGTGLAGDNIQYF	TGTGCCAGCAGCTTAGGGACGGGACTAGCGGGAGACAACATTCAGTACTTC
TRBV24-1	.	TRBJ2-2	TRBD1	CASRGYTGELFF	TGTGCCAGCAGGGGGTACACCGGGGAGCTGTTTTTT
TRBV10-3	.	TRBJ2-7	.	CAISENERMGEQYF	TGTGCCATCAGTGAGAATGAGCGGATGGGCGAGCAGTACTTC
TRBV30	.	TRBJ1-4	.	CAWSGGRGDEKLFF	TGTGCCTGGAGTGGGGGCCGAGGAGATGAAAAACTGTTTTTT
TRBV11-3	.	TRBJ2-7	TRBD2	CASSSGGWLGAGGRYEQYF	TGTGCCAGCAGCTCCGGGGGTTGGTTAGGAGCGGGAGGAAGGTACGAGCAGTACTTC
TRBV6-4	.	TRBJ2-2	.	CATGRDKGIGELFF	TGTGCCACCGGGCGGGACAAGGGAATCGGGGAGCTGTTTTTT
TRBV2	.	TRBJ2-3	.	CASSEVRGTQYF	TGTGCCAGCAGTGAGGTCAGGGGCACGCAGTATTTT
TRBV11-1	.	TRBJ2-6	.	CASTALFTSGANVLTF	TGTGCCAGCACCGCTTTATTCACATCTGGGGCCAACGTCCTGACTTTC
TRBV29-1	.	TRBJ2-3	.	CSVRPLGYTDTQYF	TGCAGCGTTCGCCCTCTGGGGTACACAGATACGCAGTATTTT
TRBV21-1	once	TRBJ1-1	.	CASSKAGGDGQPEAFF	TGTGCCAGCAGCAAAGCAGGTGGGGACGGTCAACCTGAAGCTTTCTTT
TRBV11-3	.	TRBJ2-7	TRBD2	CASSLDPTSGNEQYF	TGTGCCAGCAGCTTAGATCCCACTAGCGGGAACGAGCAGTACTTC
TRBV5-1	.	TRBJ2-7	.	CASSPLDGFYEQYF	TGCGCCAGCAGCCCATTGGACGGCTTCTACGAGCAGTACTTC
TRBV11-2	.	TRBJ2-2	.	CASSFRARNTGELFF	TGTGCCAGCAGCTTTCGGGCCCGGAACACCGGGGAGCTGTTTTTT
TRBV3-1/TRBV3-2	.	TRBJ1-4	TRBD1	CASSQAGTDNEKLFF	TGTGCCAGCAGCCAAGCCGGGACAGATAATGAAAAACTGTTTTTT
TRBV14	.	TRBJ1-5	TRBD1	CASSHGKERDRGRINQPQHF	TGTGCCAGCAGCCATGGAAAGGAGAGGGACAGGGGTCGAATCAATCAGCCCCAGCATTTT
TRBV7-3	.	TRBJ2-7	TRBD1	CASSLRPGGIYEQYF	TGTGCCAGCAGCTTAAGGCCAGGGGGAATCTACGAGCAGTACTTC
TRBV18	.	TRBJ2-3	.	CASSGTGLTDTQYF	TGTGCCAGCTCCGGAACGGGACTCACAGATACGCAGTATTTT
TRBV21-1	.	TRBJ1-2	.	CASSKIPYGYTF	TGTGCCAGCAGCAAAATACCCTATGGCTACACCTTC
TRBV7-9	once	TRBJ2-1	.	CASSRRGTEYNEQFF	TGTGCCAGCAGCCGACGGGGGACAGAATACAATGAGCAGTTCTTC
TRBV6-5	.	TRBJ2-5	TRBD2	CASGRAGETQYF	TGTGCCAGCGGGAGGGCCGGGGAGACCCAGTACTTC
TRBV6-5	.	TRBJ1-2	TRBD1	CASTGTASGYTF	TGTGCCAGCACCGGGACAGCCTCTGGCTACACCTTC
TRBV7-9	.	TRBJ1-2	TRBD1	CASSLGDRAGYTF	TGTGCCAGCAGCTTAGGCGACAGGGCGGGCTACACCTTC
TRBV28	.	TRBJ1-6	.	CASSLLGGNSPLHF	TGTGCCAGCAGTTTATTGGGTGGTAATTCACCCCTCCACTTT
TRBV19	.	TRBJ1-2	TRBD1	CASSLPDRVKGYTF	TGTGCCAGTAGTCTACCGGACAGGGTGAAAGGCTACACCTTC
TRBV7-2	.	TRBJ2-3	.	CASSLAVSDTQYF	TGTGCCAGCAGCTTAGCAGTGTCAGATACGCAGTATTTT
TRBV19	once	TRBJ1-5	TRBD1	CASSLDRDGQPQHF	TGTGCCAGTAGCCTGGACAGGGACGGTCAGCCCCAGCATTTT
TRBV6-5	.	TRBJ2-5	TRBD2	CASSITSGSVETQYF	TGTGCCAGCAGTATCACTAGCGGGAGTGTGGAGACCCAGTACTTC
TRBV2	.	TRBJ1-5	TRBD1	CASRSPDRGNQPQHF	TGTGCCAGCAGATCCCCGGACAGGGGAAATCAGCCCCAGCATTTT
TRBV7-3	once	TRBJ2-1	TRBD2	CASSYISGLVLGEQFF	TGTGCCAGCAGCTACATTAGCGGACTAGTCCTAGGTGAGCAGTTCTTC
TRBV12-5	.	TRBJ1-5	TRBD1	CASGPGTGFSNQPQHF	TGTGCTAGTGGTCCCGGGACAGGGTTTAGCAATCAGCCCCAGCATTTT
TRBV21-1	.	TRBJ2-1	.	CASTRQGISSYNEQFF	TGTGCCAGCACTAGACAGGGTATAAGCTCCTACAATGAGCAGTTCTTC
TRBV7-9	.	TRBJ1-2	TRBD1	CASSLFVTGTYGYTF	TGTGCCAGCAGCTTATTCGTGACAGGGACTTATGGCTACACCTTC
TRBV19	.	TRBJ2-1	TRBD1	CASSMGQGLTLGNEQFF	TGTGCCAGTAGTATGGGACAGGGCTTAACTTTGGGCAATGAGCAGTTCTTC
TRBV5-4	.	TRBJ2-5	TRBD2	CASSLGASGSRGEETQYF	TGTGCCAGCAGCTTGGGGGCTAGCGGGAGTAGGGGGGAAGAGACCCAGTACTTC